These T cell receptor beta chains were read from a single sample in a study of T cell changes during pregnancy in multiple sclerosis. Assay: immunoSEQ multiplex PCR; the TCRdb copy retains only in-frame clones and omits some. This sample has tens of thousands of clones, with 93% found just once. Specimen: peripheral blood, collected in the second trimester of pregnancy. Receptors were obtained from a female donor with multiple sclerosis, enrolled in a pregnancy study. CDR3s include the opening cysteine and the closing phenylalanine or tryptophan. The order of the fields is J gene, V gene, D gene, CDR3 protein, CDR3 DNA. The D gene is left open where the match is weak.

>TRBJ1-3|TRBV28|TRBD1
CASSSTGEGNTIYF
TGTGCCAGCAGTTCAACAGGGGAAGGAAACACCATATATTTT
>TRBJ1-3|TRBV5-1|TRBD1
CASSLTGGAGNTIYF
TGCGCCAGCAGCTTGACAGGGGGCGCCGGGAACACCATATATTTT
>TRBJ2-3|TRBV18|.
CASSPSTDTQYF
TGTGCCAGCTCCCCGAGCACAGATACGCAGTATTTT
>TRBJ2-7|TRBV27|TRBD1
CASSQKGARAHEQYF
TGTGCCAGCTCCCAGAAGGGGGCACGCGCTCACGAGCAGTACTTC
>TRBJ2-7|TRBV5-6|TRBD2
CASSLTLAGVHEQYF
TGTGCCAGCAGCTTGACACTAGCGGGAGTTCACGAGCAGTACTTC
>TRBJ2-6|TRBV14|.
CASSRRVGTRSGANVLTF
TGTGCCAGCAGCCGCAGGGTTGGGACTCGTTCTGGGGCCAACGTCCTGACTTTC
>TRBJ1-2|TRBV2|.
CASSFRGATGSYGYTF
TGTGCCAGCAGTTTCAGGGGCGCCACCGGATCTTATGGCTACACCTTC
>TRBJ2-2|TRBV30|.
CAWSALQGRNTGELFF
TGTGCCTGGAGTGCATTACAGGGTAGGAACACCGGGGAGCTGTTTTTT
>TRBJ2-5|TRBV19|.
CASRRKGQSLETQYF
TGTGCCAGTAGGCGGAAAGGACAGTCCCTGGAGACCCAGTACTTC
>TRBJ2-2|TRBV4-2|.
CASSQEESGTGELFF
TGTGCCAGCAGCCAAGAGGAGAGCGGCACCGGGGAGCTGTTTTTT
>TRBJ2-7|TRBV7-2|.
CASSLGLRGPYEQYF
TGTGCCAGCAGCTTAGGTCTTCGTGGGCCCTACGAGCAGTACTTC
>TRBJ2-7|TRBV10-1|.
CASSERENLYEQYF
TGCGCCAGCAGTGAACGGGAGAACCTCTACGAGCAGTACTTC
>TRBJ2-1|TRBV10-3|TRBD2
CAISEMEASGIDEQFF
TGTGCCATCAGTGAAATGGAGGCTAGCGGGATTGATGAGCAGTTCTTC
>TRBJ2-7|TRBV23-1|TRBD1
CASKGQVIARYEQYF
TGCGCCAGCAAGGGACAGGTGATTGCGAGGTACGAGCAGTACTTC
>TRBJ2-1|TRBV7-9|.
CASSFEGKYNEQFF
TGTGCCAGCAGCTTCGAGGGAAAGTACAATGAGCAGTTCTTC
>TRBJ1-2|TRBV9|.
CASSVVPGPDYGYTF
TGTGCCAGCAGCGTAGTACCAGGGCCGGACTATGGCTACACCTTC
>TRBJ2-1|TRBV29-1|TRBD2
CSVEAGGLYYNEQFF
TGCAGCGTTGAGGCGGGAGGCCTTTACTACAATGAGCAGTTCTTC
>TRBJ1-4|TRBV7-6|.
CASSQSANEKLFF
TGTGCCAGCAGCCAGTCAGCTAATGAAAAACTGTTTTTT
>TRBJ2-5|TRBV5-1|TRBD1
CASSLGQGASETQYF
TGCGCCAGCAGCTTGGGACAGGGGGCTTCAGAGACCCAGTACTTC
>TRBJ2-1|TRBV30|TRBD2
CAWTFGTSFNADEQFF
TGTGCCTGGACCTTCGGGACTAGCTTTAACGCAGATGAGCAGTTCTTC
>TRBJ2-7|TRBV6-5|TRBD1
CASSSIRQGKVQYF
TGTGCCAGCAGTTCGATAAGACAGGGAAAGGTGCAGTACTTC
>TRBJ1-2|TRBV7-8|.
CASSLRGAHYGYTF
TGTGCCAGCAGCTTAAGGGGCGCCCACTATGGCTACACCTTC
>TRBJ1-2|TRBV28|.
CASSLSGLGYTF
TGTGCCAGCAGTTTATCAGGGTTGGGCTACACCTTC
>TRBJ1-1|TRBV19|.
CASSILKGMNTEAFF
TGTGCCAGTAGTATATTGAAGGGGATGAACACTGAAGCTTTCTTT
>TRBJ2-1|TRBV28|TRBD2
CAISAGTSGSREQFF
TGTGCCATCTCCGCGGGGACTAGCGGGAGTCGGGAGCAGTTCTTC
>TRBJ2-7|TRBV6-5|TRBD2
CASSFSGSSYEQYF
TGTGCCAGCAGCTTTAGCGGGAGCTCCTACGAGCAGTACTTC